The 5 T cell receptor beta chains below come from one sample, sequenced in a study of spatial heterogeneity in lung cancer. The time point here: sample taken at primary tumor resection. TCRdb re-called the 5' RACE reads through MiXCR, storing one row per CDR3 protein. The repertoire holds some 44,000 distinct CDR3 sequences, with around 13% as singletons. The sample here was PBMCs, taken at surgery. These receptors all stem from a male donor with early-stage non-small cell lung cancer.

This chain connects TRBV29-1 to TRBJ2-3; 9 nucleotides align to TRBD2. Per germline, CDR1 SQVTM and CDR2 ANQGSEA. CDR3 size: 15 residues. V trimming: 4 bases; J trimming: 4 bases; junction bases outside the gene matches: 9. The chain's CDR3 is CSVVGVAGDPDTQYF. CDR3 nucleotide sequence: TGCAGCGTTGTGGGGGTAGCGGGAGACCCAGATACGCAGTATTTT.

V usage is TRBV4-2 and J usage is TRBJ2-5; D not certain. Germline lookup yields CDR1 LGHNA and CDR2 YNFKEQ. CDR3 size: 14 residues. V was shortened by 1 base and J by 1 base, with 7 bases between the two germline ends. CDR3: CASSQVGPQETQYF. The CDR3 DNA is TGTGCCAGCAGCCAAGTGGGCCCCCAAGAGACCCAGTACTTC.

The table lists this clonotype with many counts. The chain links TRBV28 to TRBJ1-5, with TRBD1 matching 8 bases. The CDR3 runs 17 residues. Germline assignment: CDR1 MDHEN and CDR2 SYDVKM. Germline trimming cut 7 bases from V and 2 bases from J; bases unmatched to any gene: 13. The CDR3 here is CASTTWQGALGNQPQHF. CDR3 nucleotides: TGTGCCAGCACTACCTGGCAGGGGGCGTTAGGCAATCAGCCCCAGCATTTT. Complete variable domain (other parts from reference TRBV28 and TRBJ1-5): DVKVTQSSRYLVKRTGEKVFLECVQDMDHENMFWYRQDPGLGLRLIYFSYDVKMKEKGDIPEGYSVSREKKERFSLILESASTNQTSMYLCASTTWQGALGNQPQHFGDGTRLSIL.

The J gene is TRBJ1-2, the V gene TRBV5-1; D is unclear. This CDR3 has 14 residues. Trimming pared 6 bases from V and 3 bases from J, leaving 15 bases between. In germline, CDR1 is SGHRS, CDR2 YFSETQ. The CDR3 DNA reads TGCGCCAGCAAGCCTATTGCCACGGACTATGGCTACACCTTC. This translates into CASKPIATDYGYTF.

This clonotype was detected many times. The chain uses TRBV27 and TRBJ1-1; D unresolved. Between the trimmed V and J ends, which lost 6 bases and 0 bases, there was a span of 8 bases. This CDR3 spans 13 amino acids. Germline assignment: CDR1 MNHEY and CDR2 SMNVEV (reference sequence). In DNA form, the CDR3 reads TGTGCCAGCAGCTGGAGCGTGAACACTGAAGCTTTCTTT. Its translation: CASSWSVNTEAFF.